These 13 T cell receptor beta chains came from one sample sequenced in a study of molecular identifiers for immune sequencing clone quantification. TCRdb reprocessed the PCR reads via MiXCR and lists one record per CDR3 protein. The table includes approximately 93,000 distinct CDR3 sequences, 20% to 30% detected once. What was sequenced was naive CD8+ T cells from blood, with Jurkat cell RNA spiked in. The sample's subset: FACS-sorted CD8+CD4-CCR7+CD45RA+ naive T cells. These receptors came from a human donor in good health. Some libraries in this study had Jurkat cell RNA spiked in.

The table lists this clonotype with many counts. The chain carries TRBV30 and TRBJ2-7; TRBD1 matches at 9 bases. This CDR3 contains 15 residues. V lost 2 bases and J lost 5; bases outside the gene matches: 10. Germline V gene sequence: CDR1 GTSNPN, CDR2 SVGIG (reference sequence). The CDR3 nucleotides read TGTGCCTGGAGTCTTGGACAGGGGTTTCGTGACGAGCAGTACTTC. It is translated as CAWSLGQGFRDEQYF.

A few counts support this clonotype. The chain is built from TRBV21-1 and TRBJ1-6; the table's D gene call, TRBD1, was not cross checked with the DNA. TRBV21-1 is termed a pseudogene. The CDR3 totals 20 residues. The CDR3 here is CASSTRDGQGRRTYNSPLHF. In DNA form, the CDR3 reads TGTGCCAGCAGCACCAGAGACGGACAGGGGAGGAGAACCTATAATTCACCCCTCCACTTT.

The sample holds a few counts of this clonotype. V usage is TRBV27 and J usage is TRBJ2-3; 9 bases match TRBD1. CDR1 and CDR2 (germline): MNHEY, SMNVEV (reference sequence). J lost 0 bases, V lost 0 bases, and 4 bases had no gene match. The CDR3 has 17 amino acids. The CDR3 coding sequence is TGTGCCAGCAGTTTATCGGACAGGGGATCTAGCACAGATACGCAGTATTTT. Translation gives CASSLSDRGSSTDTQYF.

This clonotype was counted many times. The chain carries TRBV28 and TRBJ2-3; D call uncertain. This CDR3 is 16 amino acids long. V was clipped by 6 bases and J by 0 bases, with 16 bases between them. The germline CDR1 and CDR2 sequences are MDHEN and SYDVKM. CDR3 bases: TGTGCCAGCAGCCTTGGCCTATTTACGAGCACAGATACGCAGTATTTT. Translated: CASSLGLFTSTDTQYF.

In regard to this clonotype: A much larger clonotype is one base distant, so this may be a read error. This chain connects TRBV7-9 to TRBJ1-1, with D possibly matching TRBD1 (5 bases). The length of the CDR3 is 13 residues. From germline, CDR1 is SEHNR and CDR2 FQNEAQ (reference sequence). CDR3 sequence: CAISAQEDTEAFF. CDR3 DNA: TGTGCCATCAGCGCACAGGAAGACACTGAAGCTTTCTTT.

The CDR3 sequence is CASSVGVAGNGNEQFF. The CDR3 nucleotides are TGTGCCAGCAGCGTAGGGGTTGCAGGTAATGGCAATGAGCAGTTCTTC. The rearrangement joins TRBV9 to TRBJ2-1; D is undetermined. This CDR3 has 16 residues. CDR1 and CDR2 from the germline V gene are SGDLS and YYNGEE. The V gene lost 0 bases and the J gene lost 6 bases, with 16 bases spanning the gap.

CDR3 in DNA: TGTGCCAGCAGGGCCGACGACAGGGGGCCCGGGGAGCTGTTTTTT. It specifies CASRADDRGPGELFF. The gene calls are TRBV28 and TRBJ2-2, with TRBD1 matching over 10 bases. Germline CDR1 and CDR2: MDHEN and SYDVKM. The CDR3 runs to 15 residues. Trimming cost V 6 bases and J 6 bases; bases outside gene matches: 7.

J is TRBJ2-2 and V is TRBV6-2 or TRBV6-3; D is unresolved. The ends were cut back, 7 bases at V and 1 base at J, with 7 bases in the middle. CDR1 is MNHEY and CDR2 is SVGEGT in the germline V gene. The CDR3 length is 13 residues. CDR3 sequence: CASNSENTGELFF. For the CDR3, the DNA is TGTGCCAGCAACTCCGAGAACACCGGGGAGCTGTTTTTT.

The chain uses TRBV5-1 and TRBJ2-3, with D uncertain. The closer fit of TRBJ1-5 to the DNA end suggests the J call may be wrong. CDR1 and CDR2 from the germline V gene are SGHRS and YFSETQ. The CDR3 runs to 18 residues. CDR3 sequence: CASSRTVVRFQSTDTQHF. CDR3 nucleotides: TGCGCCAGCTCGAGGACCGTAGTAAGGTTTCAGTCCACAGATACGCAGCATTTT.

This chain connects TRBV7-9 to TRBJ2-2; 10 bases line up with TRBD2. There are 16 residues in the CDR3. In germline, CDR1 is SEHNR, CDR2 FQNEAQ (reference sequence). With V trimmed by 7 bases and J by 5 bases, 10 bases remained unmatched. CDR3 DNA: TGTGCCAGCAACGGCGCTAGCGGGAGTGAAACCGGGGAGCTGTTTTTT. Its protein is CASNGASGSETGELFF.

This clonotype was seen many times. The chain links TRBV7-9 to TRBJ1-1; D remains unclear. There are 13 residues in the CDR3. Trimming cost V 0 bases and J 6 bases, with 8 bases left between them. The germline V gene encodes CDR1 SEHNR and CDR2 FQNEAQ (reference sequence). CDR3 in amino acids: CASSLAPQPEAFF. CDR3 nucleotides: TGTGCCAGCAGCTTAGCGCCCCAGCCTGAAGCTTTCTTT. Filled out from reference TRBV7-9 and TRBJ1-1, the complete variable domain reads DTGVSQNPRHKITKRGQNVTFRCDPISEHNRLYWYRQTLGQGPEFLTYFQNEAQLEKSRLLSDRFSAERPKGSFSTLEIQRTEQGDSAMYLCASSLAPQPEAFFGQGTRLTVV.

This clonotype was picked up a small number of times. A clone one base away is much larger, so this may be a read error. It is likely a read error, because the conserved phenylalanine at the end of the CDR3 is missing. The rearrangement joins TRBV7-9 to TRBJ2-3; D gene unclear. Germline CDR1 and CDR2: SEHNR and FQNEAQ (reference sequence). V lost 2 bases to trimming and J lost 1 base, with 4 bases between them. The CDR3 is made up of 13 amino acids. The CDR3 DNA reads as TGTGCCAGCAGCTTACAGGGCACAGATACGCAGTATTCT. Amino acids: CASSLQGTDTQYS.

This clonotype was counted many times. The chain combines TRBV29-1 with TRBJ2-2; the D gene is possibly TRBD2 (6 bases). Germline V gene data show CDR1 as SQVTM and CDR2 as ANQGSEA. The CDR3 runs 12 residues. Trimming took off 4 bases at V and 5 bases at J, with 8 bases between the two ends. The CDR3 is CSVAGETGELFF. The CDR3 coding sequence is TGCAGCGTTGCGGGGGAGACCGGGGAGCTGTTTTTT.